This T cell receptor (beta chain) was sequenced during a study of blood T cell repertoires in COVID-19. Measured with immunoSEQ multiplex PCR; TCRdb has only the in-frame clones, and not every one. This table holds more than 90,000 clones, roughly nine tenths found once. V was clipped by 6 bases and J by 5 bases, with 13 bases between them. The CDR3 spans 13 residues. Looked up from germline, CDR1 is MNHEY and CDR2 is SVGAGI. The sample was peripheral blood. This sequence joins TRBV6-5 and TRBJ1-2; D may be TRBD1 (5 bases). This TCR came from a man aged 50-60 years with acute or convalescent COVID-19. CDR3 region: CASSLAGGYGYTF. The CDR3 DNA follows: TGTGCCAGCAGCCTCGCGGGGGGGTATGGCTACACCTTC.